Listed here are 9 T cell receptor beta chains from one sample, sequenced in a study of identifying expanded T cells in peripheral blood. Sequenced by immunoSEQ multiplex PCR; TCRdb stores in-frame clones only, minus some. Of about 100,000 clones listed, 80% to 90% are singletons. Sequenced input: blood. The receptors come from a person aged 18 to 70 in good health.

V usage is TRBV5-1 and J usage is TRBJ1-4; D gene unclear. With 2 bases removed from V and 0 bases from J, the gap between germline ends came to 8 bases. The CDR3 runs 15 residues. CDR1 and CDR2 (germline): SGHRS, YFSETQ. The CDR3 sequence is CASSLQHTTNEKLFF. CDR3 in DNA: TGCGCCAGCAGCTTACAGCATACAACTAATGAAAAACTGTTTTTT. Complete variable domain (other parts from reference TRBV5-1 and TRBJ1-4): KAGVTQTPRYLIKTRGQQVTLSCSPISGHRSVSWYQQTPGQGLQFLFEYFSETQRNKGNFPGRFSGRQFSNSRSEMNVSTLELGDSALYLCASSLQHTTNEKLFFGSGTQLSVL.

The chain combines TRBV27 with TRBJ2-3; no clear D gene. Germline loops: CDR1 MNHEY, CDR2 SMNVEV (reference sequence). This CDR3 contains 13 residues. The V gene lost 4 bases and the J gene lost 3 bases, with 8 bases spanning the gap. CDR3 bases: TGTGCCAGCAGTTCGCTAGGGACAGATACGCAGTATTTT. Translation gives CASSSLGTDTQYF.

This chain connects TRBV5-6 to TRBJ1-3; D might be TRBD1 (6 bases). Between the trimmed V and J ends, which lost 4 bases and 3 bases, there was a span of 14 bases. Germline values: CDR1 SGHDT, CDR2 YYEEEE. The length of the CDR3 is 15 residues. Here the CDR3 reads CASSGHGTLGNTIYF. CDR3 coding DNA: TGTGCCAGCAGCGGGCACGGGACACTTGGAAACACCATATATTTT.

The chain links TRBV5-1 to TRBJ2-1; TRBD1 matches 7 bases. CDR3 length: 14 amino acids. The V gene's germline CDR1 is SGHRS and CDR2 YFSETQ. V shed 4 bases, J shed 8 bases, and the junction held 9 bases outside the gene matches. This CDR3 reads CASSRTGRNDEQFF. The CDR3 DNA follows: TGCGCCAGCAGCCGGACAGGTCGAAACGATGAGCAGTTCTTC.

This chain links TRBV9 with TRBJ1-1; 8 bases agree with TRBD1. The trim removed 4 bases at V and 0 bases at J, leaving 8 bases unmatched. CDR1 SGDLS and CDR2 YYNGEE come from the germline V gene. CDR3 length: 16 amino acids. The CDR3 DNA sequence: TGTGCCAGCAGCCCGGGGACAGGCTTCATGAACACTGAAGCTTTCTTT. Its translation is CASSPGTGFMNTEAFF.

The J gene is TRBJ1-4, the V gene TRBV6-6, with D perhaps matching TRBD1 (5 bases). This CDR3 is 15 amino acids long. V lost 6 bases, J lost 10 bases, and 21 bases lay in between. CDR1 is MNHNY, CDR2 SVGAGI, per germline (reference sequence). CDR3: CASRHSGDFDGKLFF. CDR3 coding DNA: TGTGCCAGCAGACACTCGGGGGATTTTGATGGAAAACTGTTTTTT.

The rearrangement joins TRBV2 to TRBJ1-2; D might be TRBD1 (6 bases). The germline V gene encodes CDR1 SNHLY and CDR2 FYNNEI. The CDR3 runs to 15 residues. V was clipped by 7 bases and J by 8 bases, with 23 bases between them. The DNA for the CDR3 is TGTGCCAGCAACCTGTGGGAAGGGGAGGGGACAGGCTACACCTTC. Residues: CASNLWEGEGTGYTF. The variable domain in full, with the rest retrieved from reference TRBV2 and TRBJ1-2, is EPEVTQTPSHQVTQMGQEVILRCVPISNHLYFYWYRQILGQKVEFLVSFYNNEISEKSEIFDDQFSVERPDGSNFTLKIRSTKLEDSAMYFCASNLWEGEGTGYTFGSGTRLTVV.

This clone was seen only a few times. The chain combines TRBV23-1 with TRBJ1-5; tentative D call: TRBD1 (5 bases). TRBV23-1 is sorted into the ORF group, with uncertain function. This CDR3 is built from 14 residues. V gave up 6 bases and J gave up 5 bases, with 14 bases separating them. The CDR3 nucleotides read TGCGCCAGCAGCCCCCCGGCGGGGCATCAGCCCCAGCATTTT. Translating it yields CASSPPAGHQPQHF.

V usage is TRBV18 and J usage is TRBJ2-1; D remains unclear. The CDR3 runs to 11 residues. Germline V CDR1 and CDR2: KGHSH, LQKENI. The V end lost 3 bases, the J end lost 9 bases, and 6 bases lay between the germline ends. The CDR3 sequence is CASSPLGEQFF. The CDR3 DNA follows: TGTGCCAGCTCACCTTTAGGTGAGCAGTTCTTC.